This entry lists 23 T cell receptor beta chains sequenced from one sample in a study of cytomegalovirus exposure and HLA in healthy donors. Use of 60 Vbeta and 13 Jbeta primers characterized the PCR. Assay: immunoSEQ multiplex PCR; the TCRdb copy retains only in-frame clones and omits some. The sample yields approximately 74,000 clones, over 70% seen once. Sequencing was done on a sample of PBMCs. These receptors were collected from a woman in her 40s in good health and CMV-seronegative.

The gene calls are TRBV4-1 and TRBJ1-1; D may be TRBD1 (5 bases). Germline V CDR1 and CDR2: MGHRA, YSYEKL. This CDR3 is built from 17 residues. The V gene lost 0 bases and the J gene lost 3 bases, with 17 bases spanning the gap. CDR3 sequence (DNA): TGCGCCAGCAGCCAAGACAGTGGTGGGGCAGGGTACACTGAAGCTTTCTTT. This translates into CASSQDSGGAGYTEAFF.

The genes are TRBV5-5 and TRBJ1-2, with D possibly matching TRBD1 (6 bases). This CDR3 spans 13 amino acids. Germline lookup yields CDR1 SGHKS and CDR2 YYEKEE (reference sequence). Trimming pared 0 bases from V and 4 bases from J, leaving 7 bases between. The CDR3: CASSLDRAYGYTF. The CDR3, as DNA: TGTGCCAGCAGCTTGGACAGGGCCTATGGCTACACCTTC.

The rearrangement links TRBV10-1 to TRBJ1-2, with D uncertain. The length of the CDR3 is 16 residues. Germline V gene data show CDR1 as WNHNN and CDR2 as SYGVQD (reference sequence). Between the trimmed V and J ends, which lost 10 bases and 1 base, there was a span of 22 bases. The CDR3: CATTTPPRGINYGYTF. CDR3 DNA: TGCGCCACTACCACCCCCCCCCGGGGTATTAACTATGGCTACACCTTC.

The chain joins TRBV6-1 to TRBJ2-7, with TRBD2 matching over 12 bases. Germline CDR1 is MNHNS and CDR2 is SASEGT. Trimming removed 3 bases from V and 4 bases from J; junction bases left unmatched: 7. This CDR3 contains 16 residues. The CDR3 DNA follows: TGTGCCAGCAGTGAGCAGACTAGCGGGGGAATTTACGAGCAGTACTTC. Protein: CASSEQTSGGIYEQYF.

The chain is built from TRBV28 and TRBJ2-2; TRBD2 aligns across 16 bases. The CDR3 runs 18 residues. Germline CDR1 reads MDHEN; CDR2 reads SYDVKM. V lost 5 bases, J lost 4 bases, and 7 bases stayed unmatched. CDR3 region: CASSPGTSGRVSTGELFF. The CDR3 DNA is TGTGCCAGCAGTCCGGGGACTAGCGGGAGGGTGAGCACCGGGGAGCTGTTTTTT.

The chain joins TRBV30 to TRBJ1-1, with D possibly being TRBD1 (5 bases). CDR3 length: 13 residues. The V gene's germline CDR1 is GTSNPN and CDR2 SVGIG (reference sequence). The ends were cut back, 1 base at V and 5 bases at J, with 11 bases in the middle. The CDR3: CAWSGTGVTEAFF. In DNA, the CDR3 is TGTGCCTGGAGTGGGACGGGGGTAACTGAAGCTTTCTTT.

V and J are TRBV7-6 and TRBJ2-2, with D maybe TRBD1 (6 bases). The CDR3 has 15 amino acids. Germline CDR1 is SGHVS and CDR2 is FNYEAQ. V lost 2 bases and J lost 0, with 7 bases in between. DNA of the CDR3: TGTGCCAGCAGCTTACCAGGGGCGAACACCGGGGAGCTGTTTTTT. Translated: CASSLPGANTGELFF.

This clone was found once. The chain uses TRBV10-2 and TRBJ2-2; 11 bases agree with TRBD2. There are 14 residues in the CDR3. J was trimmed by 4 bases and V by 6 bases; bases with no gene match: 1. Per the germline V gene, CDR1 is WSHSY and CDR2 is SAAADI. CDR3 nucleotides: TGCGCCAGCAGCGGGACTAGCGGCACCGGGGAGCTGTTTTTT. Its protein is CASSGTSGTGELFF.

The chain joins TRBV28 to TRBJ1-2; D unclear. The CDR3 has 13 residues. Germline-derived CDR1 and CDR2 are MDHEN and SYDVKM. The V end was cut by 3 bases, the J end by 7 bases, with 12 bases between. For the CDR3, the DNA is TGTGCCAGCAGTTTTACGGCACGGGGTGGCTACACCTTC. As protein: CASSFTARGGYTF.

The chain links TRBV7-2 to TRBJ2-1, with 13 positions matching TRBD2. From germline, CDR1 is SGHTA and CDR2 FQGNSA. This CDR3 is 15 amino acids long. V lost 3 bases to trimming and J lost 9 bases; unmatched junction nucleotides: 5. CDR3 in amino acids: CASSFGLAGVVEQFF. The CDR3 nucleotides read TGTGCCAGCAGCTTTGGACTAGCGGGAGTAGTTGAGCAGTTCTTC.

This clone was picked up a small number of times. The chain carries TRBV4-2 and TRBJ2-1; D perhaps matches TRBD2 (5 bases). The CDR3 is made up of 13 amino acids. Germline V gene lookup returns CDR1 LGHNA and CDR2 YNFKEQ. V was shortened by 4 bases and J by 6 bases, with 10 bases between the two germline ends. The CDR3: CASSPTSFNEQFF. CDR3 coding DNA: TGTGCCAGCAGCCCAACTAGTTTCAATGAGCAGTTCTTC.

This chain links TRBV2 with TRBJ1-1, with D perhaps matching TRBD1 (6 bases). The V end lost 6 bases, the J end lost 0 bases, and 11 bases lay between the germline ends. Per the germline V gene, CDR1 is SNHLY and CDR2 is FYNNEI. The CDR3 loop spans 14 amino acids. The CDR3: CASRPTGMNTEAFF. CDR3 DNA: TGTGCCAGCAGACCTACAGGGATGAACACTGAAGCTTTCTTT.

The V gene is TRBV7-2, the J gene TRBJ2-1, with 9 positions matching TRBD2. V shed 4 bases and J 0 bases; nucleotides not matched to a gene: 7. The CDR3 is 17 residues long. The V gene's germline CDR1 is SGHTA and CDR2 FQGNSA. The CDR3 nucleotides read TGTGCCAGCAGCTGGACGACTAGCGGCGTCTCCTACAATGAGCAGTTCTTC. This gives the protein CASSWTTSGVSYNEQFF.

The chain has TRBV28 and TRBJ1-3; no firm D call. The CDR3 runs to 14 residues. Looked up from germline, CDR1 is MDHEN and CDR2 is SYDVKM. V lost 1 base to trimming and J lost 2 bases, with 6 bases between them. In DNA form, the CDR3 reads TGTGCCAGCAGTTTATCAAAAACTGGAAACACCATATATTTT. It is translated as CASSLSKTGNTIYF.

V is TRBV5-1 and J is TRBJ2-7, with D perhaps matching TRBD1 (6 bases). The CDR3 has 14 residues. CDR1 and CDR2 from the germline V gene are SGHRS and YFSETQ. V lost 0 bases and J lost 5, with 12 bases in between. DNA of the CDR3: TGCGCCAGCAGCTTGGGGCAGGGGATCAACGAGCAGTACTTC. Protein product: CASSLGQGINEQYF.

The rearrangement joins TRBV6-4 to TRBJ2-7, with 7 bases matching TRBD1. CDR1 MRHNA and CDR2 SNTAGT come from the germline V gene. After removal of 7 bases from V and 0 bases from J, the junction contained 9 bases not matched to a gene. The CDR3 spans 15 residues. CDR3 DNA sequence: TGTGCCAGCATCCCGGGACAGTTCAGCTCCTACGAGCAGTACTTC. Translation: CASIPGQFSSYEQYF.

This clone showed up just a few times. V and J are TRBV5-1 and TRBJ2-3, with D tentatively TRBD2 (6 bases). V was cut by 6 bases and J by 2 bases, with 16 bases left in between. There are 15 residues in the CDR3. Germline assignment: CDR1 SGHRS and CDR2 YFSETQ. CDR3 sequence (DNA): TGCGCCAGCACCACGGGACGGGAGACCACAGATACGCAGTATTTT. It yields the protein CASTTGRETTDTQYF.

This clone was seen only a few times. The chain uses TRBV20-1 and TRBJ2-7; 8 bases fit TRBD1. CDR3 size: 11 residues. J was trimmed by 2 bases and V by 7 bases; bases with no gene match: 1. CDR1 and CDR2 (germline): DFQATT, SNEGSKA (reference sequence). Written as DNA, the CDR3 is TGCAGTGGACAGGGGACCTACGAGCAGTACTTC. Its protein product is CSGQGTYEQYF.

This clone has only a few counts. J is TRBJ1-2 and V is TRBV19, with unresolved D. The germline gives CDR1 LNHDA, CDR2 SQIVND (reference sequence). CDR3 length equals 14 residues. V dropped 1 base and J dropped 4 bases, with 10 bases sitting between them. CDR3 region: CASSIADTLYGYTF. The CDR3 DNA reads TGTGCCAGTAGTATAGCAGACACGCTCTATGGCTACACCTTC.

J is TRBJ2-1 and V is TRBV30; D remains unclear. Germline values: CDR1 GTSNPN, CDR2 SVGIG (reference sequence). The CDR3 spans 12 residues. Deletions cut 4 bases from V and 7 bases from J, with 11 bases between. DNA of the CDR3: TGTGCCTGGATGAACAGTGGAAATGAGCAGTTCTTC. Its protein product is CAWMNSGNEQFF. The full variable domain, with the rest looked up from reference TRBV30 and TRBJ2-1, is SQTIHQWPATLVQPVGSPLSLECTVEGTSNPNLYWYRQAAGRGLQLLFYSVGIGQISSEVPQNLSASRPQDRQFILSSKKLLLSDSGFYLCAWMNSGNEQFFGPGTRLTVL.

The rearrangement joins TRBV4-1 to TRBJ2-1; 9 bases are shared with TRBD1. CDR1 is MGHRA, CDR2 YSYEKL, per germline. Trimming at V came to 3 bases and at J to 3 bases, leaving 6 bases not matched to a gene. The CDR3 extends over 16 amino acids. The CDR3, as DNA: TGCGCCAGCAGCCAGGAACCGGGACAGGGCTACAATGAGCAGTTCTTC. Its translation is CASSQEPGQGYNEQFF.

In DNA form, the CDR3 reads TGTGCCAGCAGCTTACAGGGTCAGTTACACAATGAGCAGTTCTTC. Protein sequence: CASSLQGQLHNEQFF. The V call is TRBV7-3, the J call TRBJ2-1; D is possibly TRBD1 (5 bases). From germline, CDR1 is SGHTA and CDR2 FQGTGA. The CDR3 contains 15 residues. V shed 2 bases and J shed 5 bases, with 13 bases lying between them.

The chain combines TRBV9 with TRBJ1-2, with a weak D call TRBD1 (5 bases). V was cut by 4 bases and J by 8 bases, with 18 bases left in between. This CDR3 is built from 14 residues. Germline CDR1 SGDLS, CDR2 YYNGEE. CDR3 DNA sequence: TGTGCCAGCAGCCCAGGGCCCAGGGCGGTGGGCTACACCTTC. Its protein is CASSPGPRAVGYTF.